This is a list of T cell receptor beta chains from one sample in a study of T cells in Graves' hyperthyroidism and ophthalmopathy. TCRdb passed the multiplex PCR reads through MiXCR, listing each CDR3 protein once. The repertoire includes 550,000 to 800,000 distinct CDR3 sequences, less than 20% of them detected once, and 8.4% sits in the top ten. Sequencing was performed on blood. These receptors were taken from a man in his late teens or twenties with Graves' hyperthyroidism. The CDR3 runs from the conserved cysteine through the conserved F or W. D genes are given only for firm matches. Some rows have no size entry. The others give once, few or many, or a class for an expanded clone.

TRBV6-4	12	-	TRBJ1-1	-	TGTGCCAGCAAAAGGGTGAGCACTGAAGCTTTCTTT	CASKRVSTEAFF
TRBV5-5	16	TRBD1	TRBJ2-5	-	TGTGCCAGCAGCTTGGGGGCCTCGGGACAGGGGAAGACCCAGTACTTC	CASSLGASGQGKTQYF
TRBV20-1	17	TRBD2	TRBJ2-5	many	TGCAGTGCAGACAGTAGACTAGCGGGAGAAAAACAAGAGACCCAGTACTTC	CSADSRLAGEKQETQYF
TRBV12-3/TRBV12-4	15	-	TRBJ2-2	many	TGTGCCAGCAGCCAAAGTCTACGTGGGACCGGGGAGCTGTTTTTT	CASSQSLRGTGELFF
TRBV30	14	-	TRBJ1-1	few	TGTGCCTGGAGTCCCAATTGGGCCGGCACTGAAGCTTTCTTT	CAWSPNWAGTEAFF
TRBV18	15	-	TRBJ2-3	many	TGTGCCAGCTCACCACCCGGGAGTCGGGCAGATACGCAGTATTTT	CASSPPGSRADTQYF
TRBV7-9	16	TRBD2	TRBJ2-7	-	TGTGCCAGCAGCCCAGCTTCTAGCGGCACAACCTACGAGCAGTACTTC	CASSPASSGTTYEQYF
TRBV7-2	20	TRBD1	TRBJ1-6	-	TGTGCCAGCAGCTCCCGGACAGGGCCGAACCGAGGGTCCTATAATTCACCCCTCCACTTT	CASSSRTGPNRGSYNSPLHF
TRBV6-1	15	TRBD1	TRBJ2-1	-	TGTGCCAGCAGTGAGAGGGACAGGGGGCTCGATGAGCAGTTCTTC	CASSERDRGLDEQFF
TRBV30	13	-	TRBJ2-7	-	TGTGCCTGGGATACAGGGCTCTCCTACGAGCAGTACTTC	CAWDTGLSYEQYF
TRBV20-1	17	TRBD2	TRBJ2-5	many	TGCAGTGCTAGAGATCTCCAGACTAGCCCGCAGGGAGAGACCCAGTACTTC	CSARDLQTSPQGETQYF
TRBV19	17	-	TRBJ2-3	few	TGTGCCAGTAGTATAGGTTCAAGTATGCCATGGACAGATACGCAGTATTTT	CASSIGSSMPWTDTQYF
TRBV12-3/TRBV12-4	15	-	TRBJ2-7	many	TGTGCCAGCAGCCCCCCGGGGACATTAGCCTACGAGCAGTACTTC	CASSPPGTLAYEQYF
TRBV12-3/TRBV12-4	14	-	TRBJ1-5	many	TGTGCCAGCAGATTCGGACGGCGCAATCAGCCCCAGCATTTT	CASRFGRRNQPQHF
TRBV29-1	12	-	TRBJ1-1	-	TGCAGCGCACGCGACTTGAACACTGAAGCTTTCTTT	CSARDLNTEAFF
TRBV11-3	13	-	TRBJ2-5	-	TGTGCCAGCAGCTCTCAGAAACAAGAGACCCAGTACTTC	CASSSQKQETQYF
TRBV2	14	-	TRBJ1-1	few	TGTGCCAGCAGTGGTTGGCCTTTGCCCACTGAAGCTTTCTTT	CASSGWPLPTEAFF
TRBV10-3	17	TRBD2	TRBJ2-1	-	TGTGCCATCAGTGAGACCTTAGCGGGAGGTGGCCCCTATGAGCAGTTCTTC	CAISETLAGGGPYEQFF
TRBV29-1	15	TRBD1	TRBJ1-1	few	TGCAGCGTTGGGGGACAGGGAGCCATGAACACTGAAGCTTTCTTT	CSVGGQGAMNTEAFF
TRBV2	14	-	TRBJ2-1	-	TGTGCCAGCTTAAGCCCTCCCGGCTGCAATGAGCAGTTCTTC	CASLSPPGCNEQFF
TRBV28	12	-	TRBJ2-4	many	TGTGCCAGCCGACCGACCAGCAACATTCAGTACTTC	CASRPTSNIQYF
TRBV7-9	14	-	TRBJ2-1	-	TGTGCCAGCAGTTCCAGGAGGGGTGGCAATGAGCAGTTCTTC	CASSSRRGGNEQFF
TRBV20-1	13	-	TRBJ1-1	many	TGCAGTGCTAGAGATGTATGGGACACTGAAGCTTTCTTT	CSARDVWDTEAFF
TRBV27	14	TRBD1	TRBJ1-2	-	TGTGCCAGCAGTAAACAGGGGGAGTCCTATGGCTACACCTTC	CASSKQGESYGYTF